Below are 9 T cell receptor beta chains sequenced from a single sample in a study of neurological immune-mediated disorders. TCRdb itself ran the 5' RACE reads through MiXCR, one entry per CDR3 protein. The table has roughly 13,000 distinct CDR3 sequences, about 7% seen once. Source material: CD8+ T cells from blood. These receptors all come from a woman in her 40s in good health.

This clonotype was observed at least ten times. The chain employs TRBV5-1 and TRBJ1-4; no firm D call. Deletions cut 0 bases from V and 8 bases from J, with 8 bases between. This CDR3 contains 13 residues. Looked up from germline, CDR1 is SGHRS and CDR2 is YFSETQ. CDR3 coding DNA: TGCGCCAGCAGCTTGGACCCGGTCGAAAAACTGTTTTTT. Its protein is CASSLDPVEKLFF. The variable domain in full, completed from reference TRBV5-1 and TRBJ1-4, reads KAGVTQTPRYLIKTRGQQVTLSCSPISGHRSVSWYQQTPGQGLQFLFEYFSETQRNKGNFPGRFSGRQFSNSRSEMNVSTLELGDSALYLCASSLDPVEKLFFGSGTQLSVL.

This chain joins TRBV12-3 or TRBV12-4 and TRBJ2-1; D gene uncertain. CDR3 length equals 13 residues. The V end lost 1 base, the J end lost 12 bases, and 13 bases lay between the germline ends. The CDR3 here is CASSLGLSLGQFF. The DNA for the CDR3 is TGTGCCAGCAGTTTAGGACTCTCCCTGGGGCAGTTCTTC.

In this sample, this clonotype turned up many times. This chain connects TRBV3-1 to TRBJ1-2; D is unresolved. Germline V gives CDR1 LGHDT, CDR2 YNNKEL (reference sequence). The CDR3 is made up of 13 amino acids. V gave up 4 bases and J gave up 6 bases, with 12 bases separating them. CDR3 DNA: TGTGCCAGCAGCCGGAGCAAAGTAGATGGCTACACCTTC. It codes for CASSRSKVDGYTF.

This clonotype was observed many times. The chain employs TRBV7-8 and TRBJ2-7; no clear D. Per germline, CDR1 SGHVS and CDR2 FQNEAQ. The CDR3 contains 13 residues. V gave up 1 base and J gave up 6 bases, with 10 bases separating them. The CDR3 bases are TGTGCCAGCAGCTTAGAGTGGGTCGGCGAGCAGTACTTC. This gives the protein CASSLEWVGEQYF. The variable domain in full, completed from reference TRBV7-8 and TRBJ2-7, reads GAGVSQSPRYKVAKRGQDVALRCDPISGHVSLFWYQQALGQGPEFLTYFQNEAQLDKSGLPSDRFFAERPEGSVSTLKIQRTQQEDSAVYLCASSLEWVGEQYFGPGTRLTVT.

This clonotype was detected ten times or more. This chain joins TRBV27 and TRBJ2-1, with a tentative D call TRBD2 (6 bases). Trimming took 11 bases from V and 2 from J, leaving 13 bases between them. The CDR3 length is 13 residues. From germline, CDR1 is MNHEY and CDR2 SMNVEV (reference sequence). In DNA, the CDR3 is TGTGCCGCTGGAGGGCAGCCCTACAATGAGCAGTTCTTC. It codes for CAAGGQPYNEQFF.

The table lists this clonotype with many counts. The chain joins TRBV12-3 or TRBV12-4 to TRBJ2-7; D is uncertain. This CDR3 is built from 13 residues. Trimming cost V 3 bases and J 2 bases, with 8 bases left between them. The CDR3, as DNA: TGTGCCAGCAGTTTCGGCAGAACCTACGAGCAGTACTTC. Protein: CASSFGRTYEQYF.

This clonotype came up many times. The chain couples TRBV5-5 to TRBJ1-3, with TRBD1 as a possible D gene (5 bases). Germline V gene data show CDR1 as SGHKS and CDR2 as YYEKEE (reference sequence). The V gene lost 4 bases and the J gene lost 4 bases, with 18 bases spanning the gap. The CDR3 sequence is 16 residues long. DNA for the CDR3: TGTGCCAGCAGCCTCGGGGGAAGATTATCAGGAAACACCATATATTTT. As protein: CASSLGGRLSGNTIYF.

This clonotype was observed at least ten times. This chain joins TRBV20-1 and TRBJ2-5; 10 nucleotides align to TRBD2. The CDR3 runs to 18 residues. V lost 0 bases and J lost 5; bases outside the gene matches: 15. Germline-derived CDR1 and CDR2 are DFQATT and SNEGSKA (reference sequence). CDR3 protein: CSARDLMGTSDFGETQYF. Here the CDR3 DNA reads TGCAGTGCTAGAGATCTAATGGGGACTAGCGATTTCGGGGAGACCCAGTACTTC.

This clonotype showed up many times. This rearrangement joins TRBV27 to TRBJ2-7; D gene ambiguous. The ends were cut back, 5 bases at V and 4 bases at J, with 15 bases in the middle. Looked up from germline, CDR1 is MNHEY and CDR2 is SMNVEV (reference sequence). CDR3 length: 14 residues. Here the CDR3 reads CASSPEDGIYEQYF. Here the CDR3 DNA reads TGTGCCAGCAGTCCAGAGGACGGAATATACGAGCAGTACTTC.